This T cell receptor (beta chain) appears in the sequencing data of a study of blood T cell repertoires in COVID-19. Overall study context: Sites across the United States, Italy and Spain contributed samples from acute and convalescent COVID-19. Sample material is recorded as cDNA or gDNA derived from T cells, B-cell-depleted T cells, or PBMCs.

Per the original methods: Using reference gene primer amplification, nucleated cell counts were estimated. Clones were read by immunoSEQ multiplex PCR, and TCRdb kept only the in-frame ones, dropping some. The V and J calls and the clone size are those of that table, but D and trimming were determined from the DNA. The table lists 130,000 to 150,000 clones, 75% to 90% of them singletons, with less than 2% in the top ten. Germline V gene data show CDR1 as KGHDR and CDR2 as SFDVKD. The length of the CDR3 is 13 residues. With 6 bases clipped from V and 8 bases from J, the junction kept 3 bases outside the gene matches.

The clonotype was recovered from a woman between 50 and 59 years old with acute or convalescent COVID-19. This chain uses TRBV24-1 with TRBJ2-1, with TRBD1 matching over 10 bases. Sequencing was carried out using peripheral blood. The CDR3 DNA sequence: TGTGCCACCAGTCGACAGGGGGCCGATGAGCAGTTCTTC. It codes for CATSRQGADEQFF.